The subject of this entry is one T cell receptor (beta chain). Its cognate antigen has yet to be identified. No base quality information exists; no much larger clone differs at one position. Library preparation employed the immunoSEQ multiplex PCR assay. Here the immuneACCESS table is served through TCRdb, limited to in-frame sequences with V and J called. Missing clones are a known gap in these copies; in checked studies unresolved V genes cover under half, and the rest lacks a known reason. The sample table records approximately 70,000 clones; 90% of these occur just once. Jointly, the top ten make up more than 0.95% of the sample. V has 5 bases trimmed and J has 5 bases trimmed; junction bases matching no gene number 7. The germline V gene (reference sequence) specifies SEHNR as CDR1 and FQNEAQ as CDR2. Reading from cysteine to phenylalanine, the CDR3 counts 14 amino acids. Here the CDR3 DNA is all that survives: 42 bases in frame from base 1.

The data originate from a study of control samples from healthy donors and cancer patients (dated by TCRdb to 2018 to 2020). The chain is made from TRBV7-9 and TRBJ1-2; the central 8 bases match TRBD1. The TCR sequence derives from a woman in her forties or fifties with colorectal cancer. Source material: PBMCs. The bases read TGTGCCAGCAGCCCGGGACAGGAGAATTATGGCTACACCTTC. It encodes CASSPGQENYGYTF.